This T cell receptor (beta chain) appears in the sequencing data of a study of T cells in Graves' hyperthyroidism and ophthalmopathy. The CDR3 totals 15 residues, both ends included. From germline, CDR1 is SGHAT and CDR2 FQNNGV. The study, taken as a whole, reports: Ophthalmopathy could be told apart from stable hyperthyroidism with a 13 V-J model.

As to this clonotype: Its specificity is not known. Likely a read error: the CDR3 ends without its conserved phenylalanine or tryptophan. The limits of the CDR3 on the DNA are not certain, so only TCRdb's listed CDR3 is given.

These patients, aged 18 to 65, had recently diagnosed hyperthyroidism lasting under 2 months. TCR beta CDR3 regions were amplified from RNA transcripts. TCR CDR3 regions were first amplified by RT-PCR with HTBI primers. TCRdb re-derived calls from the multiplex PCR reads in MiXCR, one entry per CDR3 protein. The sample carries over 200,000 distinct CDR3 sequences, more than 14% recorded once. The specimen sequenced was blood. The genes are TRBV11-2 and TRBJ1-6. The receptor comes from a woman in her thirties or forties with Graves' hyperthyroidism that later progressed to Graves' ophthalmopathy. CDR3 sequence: CASSKEAIYNSPRHV.